The T cell receptor beta chain described here comes from a study of cytomegalovirus exposure and HLA in healthy donors. The PCR was carried out with 60 Vbeta primers and 13 Jbeta primers. The repertoire was sequenced with immunoSEQ multiplex PCR; TCRdb's copy has only in-frame clones and lacks some. This table has under 130,000 clones, around 80% appearing once. V lost 2 bases and J 11 bases, leaving 22 bases between the germline ends. The germline V gene encodes CDR1 SGHRS and CDR2 YFSETQ. CDR3 length: 15 amino acids. J is TRBJ1-1 and V is TRBV5-1; possibly TRBD1 for D (6 bases). This TCR was recovered from a middle-aged man in good health and CMV-seropositive. The source material was PBMCs. The CDR3 coding sequence is TGCGCCAGCAGCTTAGGGACAAATACACTCCTCGGGGCTTTCTTT. Translating it yields CASSLGTNTLLGAFF.